This T cell receptor (beta chain) is drawn from a study of OX40 agonist ivuxolimab in advanced cancers. The overall study: The diagnoses of dose-escalation patients were hepatocellular carcinoma, melanoma, renal cell or head and neck cancer. The group had a mean age of about 64 years, ranged from roughly 23 to 79, and was roughly 83% male.

Comment on this clone: Its antigen remains unknown.

Autoimmune disease history or systemic immunosuppression disqualified patients. The data were produced by immunoSEQ multiplex PCR, yet TCRdb's version contains in-frame clones alone and is incomplete. Among more than 80,000 clones listed, roughly nine tenths were seen once. Points from the study as a whole: It was not determined which antigens were specifically recognized by the peripheral T cells that had undergone clonal expansion.

Source: CD4+ or CD8+ T cells sorted from blood, taken in a trial of the OX40 agonist ivuxolimab. This receptor was taken from an adult with an advanced solid tumor such as melanoma, head and neck, liver or kidney cancer.

The CDR3 DNA reads TGTGCCAGCACCCAGGGGTCCGGGGAGCTGTTTTTT. It encodes CASTQGSGELFF. This chain links TRBV6-5 with TRBJ2-2, with D possibly TRBD1 on 6 matching bases. This CDR3 is built from 12 residues. Trimming left V 7 bases short and J 6 bases short, with 9 bases between. Germline V gene data show CDR1 as MNHEY and CDR2 as SVGAGI.